This TCR beta chain was sequenced during a study of graft-versus-host responses after intestinal transplantation. Notes on this clone: Its antigen is currently unknown.

Using immunoSEQ multiplex PCR, the repertoire was profiled, and TCRdb retains in-frame clones only, with some absent. Of almost 85,000 clones in the sample, around 91% were seen once. Deletions cut 4 bases from V and 0 bases from J, with 10 bases between. Germline CDR1 SGHTA, CDR2 FQGNSA. This CDR3 is 14 amino acids long. V and J are TRBV7-2 and TRBJ2-7; possible D gene TRBD1, 6 bases. The clonotype originates from a human donor who received an intestinal transplant. Sample: unstimulated CD4+ T cells sorted from spleen or lymph node cells, taken before intestinal transplant. This CDR3 is CASSSRTASYEQYF. In DNA, the CDR3 is TGTGCCAGCAGCTCCAGGACAGCCTCCTACGAGCAGTACTTC.